What follows are 26 T cell receptor beta chains derived from one specimen sequenced in a study of blood T cell repertoires in COVID-19. Generated by immunoSEQ multiplex PCR, the TCRdb table keeps only in-frame clones and is missing some. The sample yields approximately 260,000 clones, about 89% seen once. Input material: PBMCs or T cells enriched from blood (not recorded which). The receptors shown here come from a woman between 18 and 30 years old who had recovered from COVID-19.

The genes are TRBV14 and TRBJ2-1; 8 bases map to TRBD2. The CDR3 length is 17 residues. V lost 1 base and J lost 5; bases outside the gene matches: 10. The germline CDR1 and CDR2 sequences are SGHDN and FVKESK. As DNA, the CDR3 is TGTGCCAGCAGCCAAGCCCTCGATGGACTAGCTAACAATGAGCAGTTCTTC. The encoded protein is CASSQALDGLANNEQFF. The whole variable domain, filled in from reference TRBV14 and TRBJ2-1, reads EAGVTQFPSHSVIEKGQTVTLRCDPISGHDNLYWYRRVMGKEIKFLLHFVKESKQDESGMPNNRFLAERTGGTYSTLKVQPAELEDSGVYFCASSQALDGLANNEQFFGPGTRLTVL.

This clone was seen once. The conserved phenylalanine or tryptophan is not found at the CDR3 terminus, so this likely reflects a read error. The limits of the CDR3 on the DNA are not certain, so only TCRdb's listed CDR3 is given. The chain couples TRBV21-1 to TRBJ1-2. TRBV21-1 is annotated as a pseudogene. With termini counted, the CDR3 has 12 amino acids. The CDR3 is CASSKNRRTRPL.

The rearrangement uses TRBV7-2 and TRBJ1-4, with no clear D. Trimming took 1 base from V and 4 from J, leaving 7 bases between them. Germline lookup yields CDR1 SGHTA and CDR2 FQGNSA. The CDR3 length is 14 residues. The CDR3 spells CASSLGHDNEKLFF. The CDR3 nucleotides read TGTGCCAGCAGCTTAGGACATGATAATGAAAAACTGTTTTTT.

The chain is built from TRBV28 and TRBJ2-1; 7 nucleotides match TRBD1. Germline assignment: CDR1 MDHEN and CDR2 SYDVKM. J was trimmed by 2 bases and V by 5 bases; bases with no gene match: 9. CDR3 length: 16 amino acids. CDR3: CASSTHRGRTYNEQFF. CDR3 nucleotide sequence: TGTGCCAGCAGTACCCACAGGGGACGCACCTACAATGAGCAGTTCTTC.

The V call is TRBV7-2, the J call TRBJ2-1, with a tentative D call TRBD1 (6 bases). Deletions cut 5 bases from V and 6 bases from J, with 17 bases between. The CDR3 sequence is 15 residues long. In germline, CDR1 is SGHTA, CDR2 FQGNSA. This CDR3 is CASSIRGTGTNEQFF. The CDR3 nucleotides read TGTGCCAGCAGCATAAGGGGCACAGGGACCAATGAGCAGTTCTTC.

The chain is built from TRBV6-5 and TRBJ1-1; D unresolved. Per germline, CDR1 MNHEY and CDR2 SVGAGI. Trimming cost V 5 bases and J 3 bases, with 13 bases left between them. The CDR3 has 14 residues. DNA for the CDR3: TGTGCCAGCAGTACCAACTATAGAGACACTGAAGCTTTCTTT. It codes for CASSTNYRDTEAFF.

The chain uses TRBV7-3 and TRBJ2-1, with 7 positions matching TRBD1. The trim removed 5 bases at V and 8 bases at J, leaving 9 bases unmatched. The CDR3 length is 14 residues. Germline V gives CDR1 SGHTA, CDR2 FQGTGA. CDR3 in DNA: TGTGCCAGCAGCAGGGCAGGGGGTGGCGATGAGCAGTTCTTC. It specifies CASSRAGGGDEQFF.

The rearrangement links TRBV28 to TRBJ1-1; no clear D. The V gene's germline CDR1 is MDHEN and CDR2 SYDVKM. Trimming took 6 bases from V and 0 from J, leaving 11 bases between them. The CDR3 has 14 residues. CDR3 sequence reads: CASSDRRLNTEAFF. CDR3 in DNA: TGTGCCAGCAGCGACCGGAGGCTGAACACTGAAGCTTTCTTT.

J is TRBJ1-5 and V is TRBV4-3; 7 bases match TRBD1. With V trimmed by 0 bases and J by 0 bases, 8 bases remained unmatched. In germline, CDR1 is LGHNA, CDR2 YSLEER. The CDR3 covers 18 residues. The CDR3 here is CASSQDLGTAYSNQPQHF. CDR3 coding DNA: TGCGCCAGCAGCCAAGATTTAGGGACAGCGTATAGCAATCAGCCCCAGCATTTT.

The rearrangement joins TRBV9 to TRBJ1-2, with TRBD1 matching over 8 bases. J gave up 13 bases and V 3 bases, and 8 bases lay outside the gene matches. The CDR3 loop spans 12 amino acids. Per germline, CDR1 SGDLS and CDR2 YYNGEE. As DNA, the CDR3 is TGTGCCAGCAGCGCCGGACAGGGCCCTGGCACCTTC. It codes for CASSAGQGPGTF. The full variable domain, rest sourced from reference TRBV9 and TRBJ1-2, is DSGVTQTPKHLITATGQRVTLRCSPRSGDLSVYWYQQSLDQGLQFLIQYYNGEERAKGNILERFSAQQFPDLHSELNLSSLELGDSALYFCASSAGQGPGTFGSGTRLTVV.

The gene calls are TRBV28 and TRBJ2-7; D is ambiguous. V shed 3 bases and J shed 3 bases, with 15 bases lying between them. Germline V gene sequence: CDR1 MDHEN, CDR2 SYDVKM. The length of the CDR3 is 15 residues. CDR3 amino acids: CASSFRTARHYEQYF. As DNA, the CDR3 is TGTGCCAGCAGTTTTAGAACAGCAAGGCACTACGAGCAGTACTTC.

The chain has TRBV15 and TRBJ1-3; the match to TRBD1 covers 7 bases. The CDR3 runs 16 residues. V shed 0 bases and J 2 bases; nucleotides not matched to a gene: 4. Per germline, CDR1 LNHNV and CDR2 YYDKDF (reference sequence). CDR3 sequence reads: CATSRDTDRAGNTIYF. CDR3 in DNA: TGTGCCACCAGCAGAGATACCGACAGGGCTGGAAACACCATATATTTT.

The chain couples TRBV6-5 to TRBJ1-3, with a tentative D call TRBD1 (5 bases). This CDR3 comprises 14 residues. Trimming stripped 5 bases from V and 0 bases from J, with 8 bases between. The germline gives CDR1 MNHEY, CDR2 SVGAGI. The CDR3 spells CASSQRGSGNTIYF. The CDR3 DNA is TGTGCCAGCAGTCAAAGGGGCTCTGGAAACACCATATATTTT.

This chain joins TRBV2 and TRBJ1-2; D not certain. The length of the CDR3 is 14 residues. CDR1 is SNHLY, CDR2 FYNNEI, per germline. Trimming took off 4 bases at V and 4 bases at J, with 13 bases between the two ends. CDR3 sequence reads: CASSGKAAIYGYTF. The CDR3, as DNA: TGTGCCAGCAGTGGTAAGGCGGCTATCTATGGCTACACCTTC. Looking up the rest from reference TRBV2 and TRBJ1-2 gives the full variable domain: EPEVTQTPSHQVTQMGQEVILRCVPISNHLYFYWYRQILGQKVEFLVSFYNNEISEKSEIFDDQFSVERPDGSNFTLKIRSTKLEDSAMYFCASSGKAAIYGYTFGSGTRLTVV.

The chain uses TRBV3-1 (or the pseudogene TRBV3-2) and TRBJ2-3, with 11 bases matching TRBD2. Trimming at V came to 4 bases and at J to 7 bases, leaving 13 bases not matched to a gene. From germline, CDR1 is LGHDT and CDR2 YNNKEL (reference sequence). The CDR3 runs to 17 residues. The CDR3 is CASSPLSRTSGRNTQYF. The CDR3 DNA sequence: TGTGCCAGCAGCCCCTTATCACGGACTAGCGGGCGTAATACGCAGTATTTT.

The chain joins TRBV6-5 to TRBJ1-2; TRBD1 is a possible D gene (5 bases). Germline assignment: CDR1 MNHEY and CDR2 SVGAGI. The CDR3 has 15 amino acids. V lost 6 bases and J lost 0, with 14 bases in between. For the CDR3, the DNA is TGTGCCAGCAGACTGACAGAAACTGCTAACTATGGCTACACCTTC. The encoded protein is CASRLTETANYGYTF.

This clone was observed at least ten times. V usage is TRBV18 and J usage is TRBJ1-2, with 9 bases lining up with TRBD1. Germline V gene data show CDR1 as KGHSH and CDR2 as LQKENI. The CDR3 runs to 16 residues. Germline trimming cut 2 bases from V and 0 bases from J; bases unmatched to any gene: 4. CDR3 region: CASSPSGTGSNYGYTF. CDR3 in DNA: TGTGCCAGCTCACCATCCGGGACAGGGTCTAACTATGGCTACACCTTC.

This chain connects TRBV28 to TRBJ2-7; tentative D call: TRBD1 (7 bases). Germline assignment: CDR1 MDHEN and CDR2 SYDVKM. The CDR3 extends over 14 amino acids. The V end lost 6 bases, the J end lost 2 bases, and 14 bases lay between the germline ends. The chain's CDR3 is CASSLGGQPYEQYF. In nucleotides, the CDR3 is TGTGCCAGCAGCCTGGGGGGACAGCCCTACGAGCAGTACTTC.

The chain joins TRBV3-1 (or the pseudogene TRBV3-2) to TRBJ2-7; D perhaps matches TRBD1 (5 bases). This CDR3 spans 15 amino acids. The V and J ends lost 1 base and 1 base respectively, with 11 bases between them. Germline V gene sequence: CDR1 LGHDT, CDR2 YNNKEL (reference sequence). DNA of the CDR3: TGTGCCAGCAGCCAAGTCTCAGGGATGTCCTACGAGCAGTACTTC. Amino acids: CASSQVSGMSYEQYF.

This clone was detected once. Here the CDR3 DNA reads TGTGCCAGCAACCAGAGACAGGGTTCCCGCGAGCAGTACTTC. This translates into CASNQRQGSREQYF. J is TRBJ2-7 and V is TRBV18; 7 bases are a match to TRBD1. With V trimmed by 8 bases and J by 6 bases, 13 bases remained unmatched. The CDR3 spans 14 residues. The germline V gene encodes CDR1 KGHSH and CDR2 LQKENI.

CDR3 coding DNA: TGTGCCAGCCGCCACGGAGTGTCTAACTATGGCTACACCTTC. As protein: CASRHGVSNYGYTF. J is TRBJ1-2 and V is TRBV9; D gene unclear. Per germline, CDR1 SGDLS and CDR2 YYNGEE. V lost 7 bases and J 0 bases, leaving 13 bases between the germline ends. This CDR3 is 14 amino acids long.

This chain joins TRBV5-4 and TRBJ2-3, with 11 bases that match TRBD2. Germline values: CDR1 SGHNT, CDR2 YYREEE (reference sequence). CDR3 length: 16 residues. Trimming at V came to 0 bases and at J to 2 bases, leaving 2 bases not matched to a gene. CDR3 region: CASSLGLAGITDTQYF. The CDR3 bases are TGTGCCAGCAGCTTGGGACTAGCGGGGATCACAGATACGCAGTATTTT.

In DNA, the CDR3 is TGTGCCAGTAGTACCACTAGCGGGAGTAGGAACACCGGGGAGCTGTTTTTT. This codes for CASSTTSGSRNTGELFF. The V call is TRBV19, the J call TRBJ2-2, with 11 bases fitting TRBD2. Germline V gene lookup returns CDR1 LNHDA and CDR2 SQIVND (reference sequence). With V trimmed by 4 bases and J by 1 base, 5 bases remained unmatched. The length of the CDR3 is 17 residues.

The chain uses TRBV2 and TRBJ1-6, with D perhaps TRBD1 (5 bases). Germline CDR1 is SNHLY and CDR2 is FYNNEI. The V and J ends lost 7 bases and 10 bases respectively, with 17 bases between them. CDR3 size: 14 residues. The CDR3 protein is CASNTGGLMSPLHF. CDR3 in DNA: TGTGCCAGCAACACGGGGGGATTAATGTCACCCCTCCACTTT.

The CDR3 DNA reads as TGTGCCAGCAGTTTAATGGAGACGACGGCTTTCTTT. The encoded protein is CASSLMETTAFF. The chain employs TRBV12-3 or TRBV12-4 and TRBJ1-1; unclear D gene. This CDR3 has 12 residues. The V and J ends lost 2 bases and 11 bases respectively, with 12 bases between them.

The rearrangement links TRBV28 to TRBJ1-2; TRBD1 matches 7 bases. This CDR3 spans 14 amino acids. Germline trimming cut 3 bases from V and 4 bases from J; bases unmatched to any gene: 5. The V gene's germline CDR1 is MDHEN and CDR2 SYDVKM. CDR3 in DNA: TGTGCCAGCAGTTTCACACAGGGGAGCTATGGCTACACCTTC. The encoded protein is CASSFTQGSYGYTF.